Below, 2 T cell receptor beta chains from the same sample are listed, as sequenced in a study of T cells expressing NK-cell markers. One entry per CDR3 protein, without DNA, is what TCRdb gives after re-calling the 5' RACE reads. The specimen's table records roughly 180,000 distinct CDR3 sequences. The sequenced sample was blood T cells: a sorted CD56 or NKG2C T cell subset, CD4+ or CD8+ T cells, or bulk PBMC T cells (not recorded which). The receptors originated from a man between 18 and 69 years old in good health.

CDR3 sequence reads: CSARASAGLPVHEQYF. The chain combines TRBV20-1 with TRBJ2-7; lacking DNA, the TRBD2 call made by TCRdb goes unchecked. CDR3 size: 16 residues. Per the germline V gene, CDR1 is DFQATT and CDR2 is SNEGSKA (reference sequence).

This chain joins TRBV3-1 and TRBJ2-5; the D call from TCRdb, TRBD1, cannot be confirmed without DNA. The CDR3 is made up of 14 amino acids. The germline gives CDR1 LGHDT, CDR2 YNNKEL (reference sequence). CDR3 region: CASSLPGDTETQYF.